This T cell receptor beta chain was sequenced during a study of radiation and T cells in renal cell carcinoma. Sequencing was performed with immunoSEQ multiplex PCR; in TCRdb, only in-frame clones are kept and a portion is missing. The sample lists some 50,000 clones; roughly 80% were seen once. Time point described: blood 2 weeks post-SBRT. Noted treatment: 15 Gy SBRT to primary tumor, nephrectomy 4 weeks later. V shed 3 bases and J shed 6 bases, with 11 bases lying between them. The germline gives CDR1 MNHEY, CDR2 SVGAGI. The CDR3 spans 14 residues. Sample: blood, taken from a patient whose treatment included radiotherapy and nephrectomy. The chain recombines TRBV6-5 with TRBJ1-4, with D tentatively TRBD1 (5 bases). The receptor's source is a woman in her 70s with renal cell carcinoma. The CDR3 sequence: CASSYGGGDEKLFF. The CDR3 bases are TGTGCCAGCAGTTATGGGGGAGGGGATGAAAAACTGTTTTTT.